These 32 T cell receptor beta chains originate from one sample sequenced in a study of shared clonotypes between healthy human individuals. The repertoire was sequenced with immunoSEQ multiplex PCR; TCRdb's copy has only in-frame clones and lacks some. The profile shows some 490,000 clones, over 75% of them singletons. The sample comprised PBMCs. These TCRs come from a woman aged 40-49 years in good health. Some clones in this sample may be carry-over from other donors' samples.

The gene calls are TRBV28 and TRBJ1-5; the D is unclear. The CDR3 is 18 residues long. CDR1 MDHEN and CDR2 SYDVKM come from the germline V gene. Trimming shortened V by 3 bases and J by 4 bases, and 22 bases separated the two germline ends. The CDR3 sequence is CASSLAARGRWLNQPQHF. As DNA, the CDR3 is TGTGCCAGCAGTTTGGCGGCCCGCGGAAGATGGCTTAATCAGCCCCAGCATTTT.

On this clone: Since a far larger clone is one base different, this is likely a read error. The chain is built from TRBV2 and TRBJ2-7; TRBD2 matches 8 bases. This CDR3 contains 13 residues. CDR1 and CDR2 (germline): SNHLY, FYNNEI. DNA for the CDR3: TGTGCCAGCAGTGCGGGAGGGGCCTACGAGCGGTACTTC. This encodes CASSAGGAYERYF.

The rearrangement uses TRBV28 and TRBJ2-5; 10 bases map to TRBD1. CDR1 and CDR2 (germline): MDHEN, SYDVKM. With V trimmed by 3 bases and J by 3 bases, 4 bases remained unmatched. This CDR3 region has 15 residues. CDR3 in DNA: TGTGCCAGCAGTTTGAGGGGACAGGGGAAAGAGACCCAGTACTTC. This encodes CASSLRGQGKETQYF.

This chain uses TRBV15 with TRBJ1-3; weak D call: TRBD1 (6 bases). Trimming removed 0 bases from V and 1 base from J, with 7 bases in between. The CDR3 is 15 residues long. From germline, CDR1 is LNHNV and CDR2 YYDKDF (reference sequence). The CDR3 sequence is CATSRDRGSGNTIYF. CDR3 DNA: TGTGCCACCAGCAGAGACAGGGGTTCTGGAAACACCATATATTTT.

V gene TRBV5-1 combines with J gene TRBJ1-3; D gene unclear. This CDR3 spans 15 amino acids. V lost 4 bases and J lost 2, with 13 bases in between. CDR1 is SGHRS and CDR2 is YFSETQ in the germline V gene. CDR3 residues: CASSPSGKAGNTIYF. The CDR3 coding sequence is TGCGCCAGCAGCCCTTCGGGAAAGGCTGGAAACACCATATATTTT.

About this clone: The same CDR3 can be traced to other DNA sequences in this sample. V gene TRBV19 combines with J gene TRBJ2-2, with D perhaps TRBD1 (5 bases). Trimming took 1 base from V and 4 from J, leaving 10 bases between them. This CDR3 has 15 amino acids. In germline, CDR1 is LNHDA, CDR2 SQIVND (reference sequence). The CDR3 bases are TGTGCCAGTAGTATAGGTGGGGCTGGCACCGGGGAGCTGTTTTTT. Protein: CASSIGGAGTGELFF.

V usage is TRBV30 and J usage is TRBJ2-7, with no clear D. Germline assignment: CDR1 GTSNPN and CDR2 SVGIG (reference sequence). The CDR3 is 12 amino acids. V lost 7 bases, J lost 2 bases, and 12 bases lay in between. The CDR3 is CASLGLPYEQYF. The CDR3 DNA sequence: TGTGCCTCCCTCGGGCTGCCCTACGAGCAGTACTTC.

V is TRBV19 and J is TRBJ1-4; no reliable D call. Trimming pared 5 bases from V and 7 bases from J, leaving 11 bases between. Germline assignment: CDR1 LNHDA and CDR2 SQIVND (reference sequence). The CDR3 is 13 residues long. CDR3 sequence: CASSFNGGEKLFF. CDR3 nucleotide sequence: TGTGCCAGTAGTTTTAATGGCGGTGAAAAACTGTTTTTT.

On this clone: Other DNA sequences in the sample encode the same CDR3. V gene TRBV7-9 combines with J gene TRBJ1-5; D call uncertain. Trimming removed 3 bases at V and 2 bases at J, with 2 bases between. This CDR3 has 12 amino acids. Germline CDR1 is SEHNR and CDR2 is FQNEAQ (reference sequence). The CDR3 protein is CASSFGNQPQHF. In DNA, the CDR3 is TGTGCCAGCAGCTTTGGCAATCAGCCCCAGCATTTT.

Concerning this clone: This sequence is one base from a far larger clone and is likely a read error. The chain recombines TRBV5-6 with TRBJ2-5, with D possibly TRBD2 on 8 matching bases. There are 13 residues in the CDR3. The V and J ends lost 6 bases and 4 bases respectively, with 13 bases between them. The germline V gene encodes CDR1 SGHDT and CDR2 YYEEEE. The CDR3 sequence: CASNRGLGETQYF. The DNA of the CDR3 is TGTGCCAGCAACAGGGGACTAGGAGAGACCCAGTACTTC. Combining the CDR3 with reference TRBV5-6 and TRBJ2-5 gives the whole variable domain DAGVTQSPTHLIKTRGQQVTLRCSPKSGHDTVSWYQQALGQGPQFIFQYYEEEERQRGNFPDRFSGHQFPNYSSELNVNALLLGDSALYLCASNRGLGETQYFGPGTRLLVL.

This clone was counted many times. The same CDR3 is also encoded by other DNA sequences in this sample. This sequence joins TRBV28 and TRBJ2-7, with D possibly being TRBD1 (5 bases). V lost 5 bases to trimming and J lost 4 bases, with 9 bases between them. This CDR3 contains 12 residues. CDR1 and CDR2 from the germline V gene are MDHEN and SYDVKM. This CDR3 is CASSLAGYEQYF. In DNA form, the CDR3 reads TGTGCCAGCAGTCTGGCAGGGTACGAGCAGTACTTC.

This clone was observed once. V and J are TRBV7-2 and TRBJ2-7; 7 nucleotides align to TRBD2. CDR3 length: 17 amino acids. V lost 5 bases, J lost 2 bases, and 15 bases stayed unmatched. The germline V gene encodes CDR1 SGHTA and CDR2 FQGNSA. The CDR3 DNA reads as TGTGCCAGCAGCCCAAACAATGGCGGGAGAGCTCCCTACGAGCAGTACTTC. Protein sequence: CASSPNNGGRAPYEQYF. The full variable domain, its missing parts supplied by reference TRBV7-2 and TRBJ2-7, is GAGVSQSPSNKVTEKGKDVELRCDPISGHTALYWYRQSLGQGLEFLIYFQGNSAPDKSGLPSDRFSAERTGGSVSTLTIQRTQQEDSAVYLCASSPNNGGRAPYEQYFGPGTRLTVT.

This chain links TRBV15 with TRBJ1-2, with D unclear. CDR3 size: 13 residues. Trimming pared 5 bases from V and 8 bases from J, leaving 15 bases between. Germline V gives CDR1 LNHNV, CDR2 YYDKDF (reference sequence). The CDR3 loop reads CATSPDRQRGYTF. As DNA, the CDR3 is TGTGCCACCAGCCCCGACCGGCAGCGCGGCTACACCTTC.

About this clone itself: A far larger clone differs by one base, so this is likely a read error. The sample carries other DNA sequences with the same CDR3. The V call is TRBV25-1, the J call TRBJ2-2; tentatively, D is TRBD1 (6 bases). The CDR3 has 14 amino acids. Germline-derived CDR1 and CDR2 are MGHDK and SYGVNS. CDR3 amino acids: CASSEYEGAGELFF. CDR3 nucleotides: TGTGCCAGTAGTGAATATGAGGGGGCCGGGGAGCTGTTTTTT.

This clone was counted a few times. The same CDR3 arises from other DNA sequences in this sample as well. The V gene is TRBV7-9, the J gene TRBJ2-1, with D perhaps matching TRBD2 (5 bases). CDR3 length equals 16 residues. In germline, CDR1 is SEHNR, CDR2 FQNEAQ (reference sequence). The V and J ends lost 5 bases and 4 bases respectively, with 18 bases between them. The CDR3 DNA reads as TGTGCCAGCAGCCCCCGAGGAGGTAGCGCATACAATGAGCAGTTCTTC. Translated: CASSPRGGSAYNEQFF.

V gene TRBV4-2 combines with J gene TRBJ2-1; TRBD1 might be the D (5 bases). There are 15 residues in the CDR3. Per germline, CDR1 LGHNA and CDR2 YNFKEQ. V was cut by 0 bases and J by 6 bases, with 12 bases left in between. The DNA of the CDR3 is TGTGCCAGCAGCCAAGAGGCCAGGGCATTCAATGAGCAGTTCTTC. This translates into CASSQEARAFNEQFF.

This clone was counted a single time. The chain couples TRBV5-4 to TRBJ2-1, with TRBD2 matching over 9 bases. From germline, CDR1 is SGHNT and CDR2 YYREEE (reference sequence). This CDR3 contains 16 residues. J gave up 4 bases and V 0 bases, and 5 bases lay outside the gene matches. This CDR3 reads CASSLASSGIYNEQFF. In DNA form, the CDR3 reads TGTGCCAGCAGCTTGGCGTCTAGCGGGATATACAATGAGCAGTTCTTC.

The V and J genes are TRBV28 and TRBJ2-5; 9 nucleotides line up with TRBD1. Germline CDR1 and CDR2: MDHEN and SYDVKM. There are 14 residues in the CDR3. Trimming removed 5 bases from V and 3 bases from J; junction bases left unmatched: 4. DNA of the CDR3: TGTGCCAGCAGTACACAGGGGGCTGAAGAGACCCAGTACTTC. The encoded protein is CASSTQGAEETQYF.

Comment on this clone: A single base is all that separates this from a far larger clone, so a read error is likely. The genes are TRBV25-1 and TRBJ2-2; TRBD1 aligns across 7 bases. Germline CDR1 reads MGHDK; CDR2 reads SYGVNS. CDR3 length equals 14 residues. J gave up 1 base and V 6 bases, and 2 bases lay outside the gene matches. The CDR3 nucleotides read TGTGCCAGCAGGGACAGGATGAACACCGGGGAGCTGTTTTTT. Translation gives CASRDRMNTGELFF.

About this clone: The likely explanation is a read error, given a far larger clone one base away. The chain is built from TRBV5-1 and TRBJ1-2, with 12 bases matching TRBD1. After removal of 0 bases from V and 5 bases from J, the junction contained 8 bases not matched to a gene. CDR3 length: 17 amino acids. Germline assignment: CDR1 SGHRS and CDR2 YFSETQ. The CDR3 loop reads CASSLEGTGGTPYGYTF. DNA for the CDR3: TGCGCCAGCAGCTTGGAGGGGACAGGGGGCACACCATATGGCTACACCTTC.

The chain couples TRBV5-8 to TRBJ2-3; D may be TRBD2 (6 bases). Germline V lookup: CDR1 SGHTS, CDR2 YDEGEE. Trimming pared 0 bases from V and 4 bases from J, leaving 9 bases between. This CDR3 comprises 14 residues. The CDR3 DNA is TGTGCCAGCAGCTTGGTGTCGGGGGCAGATACGCAGTATTTT. This translates into CASSLVSGADTQYF.

As for this clone: A read error is the likely source, as a far larger clone sits one nucleotide away. The chain links TRBV29-1 to TRBJ2-1, with D possibly being TRBD1 (6 bases). Trimming cost V 6 bases and J 5 bases, with 14 bases left between them. The CDR3 totals 13 residues. CDR1 is SQVTM, CDR2 ANQGSEA, per germline. The CDR3 loop is CSVAEGDHNEQFF. CDR3 in DNA: TGCAGCGTCGCCGAGGGGGACCACAATGAGCAGTTCTTC.

This chain uses TRBV5-1 with TRBJ1-1, with D tentatively TRBD1 (5 bases). The germline V and J ends were trimmed by 4 bases and 3 bases, with 13 bases remaining between them. Germline V CDR1 and CDR2: SGHRS, YFSETQ. The length of the CDR3 is 14 residues. The CDR3 sequence: CASSVDSGDTEAFF. The CDR3 DNA sequence: TGCGCCAGCAGCGTAGACAGTGGTGACACTGAAGCTTTCTTT.

A word on this clone: A read error is possible here, since a much larger clone lies one base away. The J gene is TRBJ2-2, the V gene TRBV6-6; D not resolved. V lost 4 bases to trimming and J lost 2 bases, with 2 bases between them. Germline CDR1 is MNHNY and CDR2 is SVGAGI (reference sequence). The CDR3 extends over 12 amino acids. The CDR3 here is CASSFNTGELFF. In DNA, the CDR3 is TGTGCCAGCAGTTTTAACACCGGGGAGCTGTTTTTT.

This chain joins TRBV28 and TRBJ2-3; 10 nucleotides match TRBD2. This CDR3 region has 15 residues. CDR1 and CDR2 from the germline V gene are MDHEN and SYDVKM. With V trimmed by 5 bases and J by 9 bases, 11 bases remained unmatched. This chain's CDR3 is CASSVLSGREVTQYF. CDR3 bases: TGTGCCAGCAGTGTACTCAGCGGGAGGGAGGTCACGCAGTATTTT.

This clone has only a few counts. This may be a read error, as it is one base from a much larger clone. The J gene is TRBJ2-1, the V gene TRBV7-2; 9 positions match TRBD2. The CDR3 runs to 16 residues. CDR1 and CDR2 (germline): SGHTA, FQGNSA. The CDR3 sequence: CASSFAGGVSCNEQFF. DNA for the CDR3: TGTGCCAGCAGCTTCGCGGGAGGGGTCTCCTGCAATGAGCAGTTCTTC.

This clone was observed many times. The rearrangement links TRBV28 to TRBJ2-7; D is perhaps TRBD1 or TRBD2 (7 bases each). CDR3 length: 17 amino acids. The germline V gene encodes CDR1 MDHEN and CDR2 SYDVKM. Trimming left V 2 bases short and J 1 base short, with 18 bases between. CDR3 DNA sequence: TGTGCCAGCAGTTTAGCAGACGTCAGGGGGGGGTCCTACGAGCAGTACTTC. Translation: CASSLADVRGGSYEQYF. Full variable domain (missing parts from reference TRBV28 and TRBJ2-7): DVKVTQSSRYLVKRTGEKVFLECVQDMDHENMFWYRQDPGLGLRLIYFSYDVKMKEKGDIPEGYSVSREKKERFSLILESASTNQTSMYLCASSLADVRGGSYEQYFGPGTRLTVT.

The CDR3 reads CASSQEARWGEVAGANVLTF. CDR3 nucleotides: TGCGCCAGCAGCCAAGAAGCCCGATGGGGGGAGGTGGCGGGGGCCAACGTCCTGACTTTC. The chain couples TRBV4-3 to TRBJ2-6, with TRBD2 as a possible D gene (6 bases). This CDR3 has 20 residues. The germline CDR1 and CDR2 sequences are LGHNA and YSLEER. V was pared by 0 bases and J by 4 bases, with 22 bases between.

A single count supports this clone. The chain uses TRBV11-2 and TRBJ2-7; TRBD2 is a possible D gene (5 bases). The CDR3 contains 16 residues. The V end lost 4 bases, the J end lost 2 bases, and 18 bases lay between the germline ends. Germline CDR1 reads SGHAT; CDR2 reads FQNNGV. This CDR3 is CASSSPGLALPYEQYF. CDR3 DNA sequence: TGTGCCAGCAGCTCCCCGGGATTAGCGCTCCCCTACGAGCAGTACTTC.

The CDR3: CASDGALGTDTQYF. The CDR3 bases are TGTGCCAGCGATGGGGCGCTGGGCACAGATACGCAGTATTTT. V is TRBV25-1 and J is TRBJ2-3; a weak D match, TRBD1 (5 bases). The ends were cut back, 8 bases at V and 1 base at J, with 13 bases in the middle. CDR3 size: 14 residues. Germline V gene data show CDR1 as MGHDK and CDR2 as SYGVNS.

Turning to this clone: A single base is all that separates this from a far larger clone, so a read error is likely. Other DNA sequences from this sample encode an identical CDR3 as well. This chain links TRBV2 with TRBJ1-2; D may be TRBD1 (5 bases). Per the germline V gene, CDR1 is SNHLY and CDR2 is FYNNEI. The V and J ends lost 6 bases and 6 bases respectively, with 14 bases between them. CDR3 length: 13 amino acids. Here the CDR3 reads CASSPTGTDGYTF. The CDR3 DNA reads TGTGCCAGCAGCCCGACTGGGACGGATGGCTACACCTTC.

Of note for this clone: The likely explanation is a read error, given a far larger clone one base away. Other DNA sequences in this sample translate to the same CDR3. The rearrangement uses TRBV7-9 and TRBJ2-7, with D unclear. V was shortened by 5 bases and J by 2 bases, with 7 bases between the two germline ends. Per germline, CDR1 SEHNR and CDR2 FQNEAQ (reference sequence). The CDR3 contains 12 residues. The CDR3 loop is CASSPRAYEQYF. The CDR3 nucleotides are TGTGCCAGCAGCCCGCGAGCCTACGAGCAGTACTTC.